What follows are 21 T cell receptor beta chains derived from one specimen sequenced in a study of blood T cells in healthy people across ages. Then a second PCR, running roughly 7 to 11 cycles, was carried out with a sample-barcoded 5' primer and a J-beta primer mix. TCRdb reprocessed the 5' RACE reads with MiXCR, giving one entry per CDR3 protein. The table lists more than 500,000 distinct CDR3 sequences, about 25% of them singletons. Separately, the same data were catalogued under a study of T cells of mothers and their children.

Sequenced: blood. These receptors originate from a boy between 2 and 10 years old in good health.

This rearrangement joins TRBV5-1 to TRBJ2-3; D perhaps matches TRBD1 (5 bases). Germline values: CDR1 SGHRS, CDR2 YFSETQ. V was trimmed by 4 bases and J by 3 bases, leaving 15 bases between them. The CDR3 is 15 residues long. CDR3 sequence reads: CASSPVRVGTDTQYF. The CDR3 bases are TGCGCCAGCAGCCCGGTCAGGGTTGGGACAGATACGCAGTATTTT.

This clonotype has just a few counts. This rearrangement joins TRBV12-5 to TRBJ2-5; D assignment may be TRBD1 or TRBD2 (5 bases each). The V gene's germline CDR1 is LGHNT and CDR2 FRNRAP. The CDR3 loop spans 14 amino acids. V was pared by 11 bases and J by 3 bases, with 19 bases between. The DNA of the CDR3 is TGTGCTTGCAACAAACCGGGACGGAAAGAGACCCAGTACTTC. Its protein product is CACNKPGRKETQYF.

This chain links TRBV11-2 with TRBJ2-1, with 9 bases fitting TRBD2. Germline lookup yields CDR1 SGHAT and CDR2 FQNNGV. V lost 5 bases, J lost 3 bases, and 8 bases stayed unmatched. There are 16 residues in the CDR3. The CDR3 DNA follows: TGTGCCAGCAGCCCCCTTAGCGGGGGATTCTACAATGAGCAGTTCTTC. This sequence encodes CASSPLSGGFYNEQFF.

The rearrangement uses TRBV29-1 and TRBJ1-2; the D gene is possibly TRBD1 (6 bases). Germline V lookup: CDR1 SQVTM, CDR2 ANQGSEA. The CDR3 loop spans 16 amino acids. The V and J ends lost 4 bases and 4 bases respectively, with 22 bases between them. This CDR3 reads CSVVEMNRVGGYGYTF. The CDR3 DNA reads as TGCAGCGTTGTCGAGATGAACAGGGTCGGTGGCTATGGCTACACCTTC. Supplemented by reference TRBV29-1 and TRBJ1-2, the full variable domain reads SAVISQKPSRDICQRGTSLTIQCQVDSQVTMMFWYRQQPGQSLTLIATANQGSEATYESGFVIDKFPISRPNLTFSTLTVSNMSPEDSSIYLCSVVEMNRVGGYGYTFGSGTRLTVV.

The rearrangement uses TRBV30 and TRBJ2-5; 9 bases are shared with TRBD1. The J call is doubtful: the DNA matches TRBJ2-7 better. The CDR3 consists of 14 residues. CDR1 GTSNPN and CDR2 SVGIG come from the germline V gene (reference sequence). In DNA form, the CDR3 reads TGTGCCTGGAGAAGGGGACAGGGTTTCGACGAGCAGTACTTC. It yields the protein CAWRRGQGFDEQYF.

This clonotype came up a few times. The rearrangement links TRBV6-5 to TRBJ2-3; D possibly corresponds to TRBD2 (5 bases). Germline V gene lookup returns CDR1 MNHEY and CDR2 SVGAGI. V gave up 8 bases and J gave up 7 bases, with 10 bases separating them. The length of the CDR3 is 11 residues. The DNA of the CDR3 is TGTGCCAGCTCGAGGGAAAATACGCAGTATTTT. Protein sequence: CASSRENTQYF.

The chain employs TRBV20-1 and TRBJ2-5; D is undetermined. The J call may not be correct, given that the DNA end is closer to TRBJ2-1. Looked up from germline, CDR1 is DFQATT and CDR2 is SNEGSKA (reference sequence). This CDR3 is 15 amino acids long. CDR3 region: CSARGGVGSAFKQFF. CDR3 DNA sequence: TGCAGTGCTAGGGGTGGGGTGGGAAGCGCCTTTAAACAGTTCTTC.

This clonotype was recorded a few times. One junction end disagrees with the germline gene, perhaps due to a read error. The V call is TRBV3-1, the J call TRBJ2-7; D unresolved. CDR1 and CDR2 from the germline V gene are LGHDT and YNNKEL (reference sequence). The CDR3 covers 13 residues. This CDR3 reads CASSQAPLHEQYF. CDR3 bases: TGCGCCAGCAGCCAAGCGCCTCTCCACGAGCAGTACTTC.

J is TRBJ1-2 and V is TRBV7-8, with 9 bases matching TRBD1. CDR1 SGHVS and CDR2 FQNEAQ come from the germline V gene. The CDR3 contains 16 residues. The V and J ends lost 1 base and 5 bases, in that order; junction bases with no gene match: 8. The CDR3 coding sequence is TGTGCCAGCAGCTTAGGGGACAGGGTAACTACGTATGGCTACACCTTC. This codes for CASSLGDRVTTYGYTF.

The CDR3 DNA sequence: TGCGCCAGCAGCCAGAATCAGGGGGACATTCAGTACTTC. Protein product: CASSQNQGDIQYF. The chain has TRBV5-1 and TRBJ2-4, with TRBD1 matching 7 bases. Trimming cost V 4 bases and J 8 bases; bases outside gene matches: 6. The CDR3 consists of 13 residues. Germline loops: CDR1 SGHRS, CDR2 YFSETQ.

There are many counts of this clonotype. V and J are TRBV12-3 or TRBV12-4 and TRBJ2-3, with D possibly matching TRBD1 (6 bases). The CDR3 extends over 13 amino acids. V was clipped by 4 bases and J by 3 bases, with 8 bases between them. CDR3 nucleotide sequence: TGTGCCAGCAGTTCAACAGGGACAGATACGCAGTATTTT. Its translation is CASSSTGTDTQYF.

This rearrangement joins TRBV12-3 or TRBV12-4 to TRBJ2-1; TRBD2 aligns across 10 bases. This CDR3 has 14 residues. Losses at the gene ends were 6 bases for V and 4 bases for J; bases not matched to a gene: 3. The CDR3 sequence is CASRGTSVYNEQFF. CDR3 bases: TGTGCCAGCAGAGGGACTAGCGTGTACAATGAGCAGTTCTTC.

In this sample, this clonotype turned up a few times. This chain links TRBV5-1 with TRBJ2-1, with D hard to call. V shed 1 base and J shed 6 bases, with 8 bases lying between them. CDR3 size: 13 residues. Germline CDR1 reads SGHRS; CDR2 reads YFSETQ. The CDR3 DNA reads as TGCGCCAGCAGCTTGATGAGATTCAATGAGCAGTTCTTC. Protein: CASSLMRFNEQFF.

This clonotype was observed a few times. Germline and junction disagree at one end, which may indicate a read error. The chain is built from TRBV2 and TRBJ2-3; D not certain. CDR3 length equals 10 residues. Germline V gene sequence: CDR1 SNHLY, CDR2 FYNNEI. As DNA, the CDR3 is TGCGCCAGCAGTGAAGCTACGCAGTATTTT. Protein sequence: CASSEATQYF.

This clonotype was counted a few times. The CDR3 DNA follows: TGTGCCAGCAGCCTAGGACCCTATAATTCACCCCTCCACTTT. Translated, it gives CASSLGPYNSPLHF. This sequence joins TRBV5-5 and TRBJ1-6; D uncertain. The CDR3 spans 14 residues. V lost 4 bases and J lost 2, with 7 bases in between. Per the germline V gene, CDR1 is SGHKS and CDR2 is YYEKEE (reference sequence). Full variable domain (outside the CDR3, taken from reference TRBV5-5 and TRBJ1-6): DAGVTQSPTHLIKTRGQQVTLRCSPISGHKSVSWYQQVLGQGPQFIFQYYEKEERGRGNFPDRFSARQFPNYSSELNVNALLLGDSALYLCASSLGPYNSPLHFGNGTRLTVT.

The J gene is TRBJ1-2, the V gene TRBV5-1; D call uncertain. The CDR3 is made up of 13 amino acids. Trimming removed 2 bases at V and 4 bases at J, with 9 bases between. CDR1 is SGHRS, CDR2 YFSETQ, per germline. CDR3 DNA: TGCGCCAGCAGCTTCCTCGACATCTATGGCTACACCTTC. Residues: CASSFLDIYGYTF.

This chain connects TRBV6-5 to TRBJ1-2; D unresolved. The CDR3 length is 13 residues. From germline, CDR1 is MNHEY and CDR2 SVGAGI. V shed 6 bases and J shed 8 bases, with 16 bases lying between them. The CDR3 region is CASRPDRRLGYTF. In DNA form, the CDR3 reads TGTGCCAGCAGGCCCGACCGCCGGTTGGGCTACACCTTC.

This clonotype was seen a few times. This chain uses TRBV30 with TRBJ1-3; possibly TRBD1 for D (6 bases). With 4 bases removed from V and 3 bases from J, the gap between germline ends came to 13 bases. Germline CDR1 is GTSNPN and CDR2 is SVGIG (reference sequence). CDR3 length: 14 residues. The CDR3 sequence: CAWNAGTNGNTIYF. The CDR3 DNA follows: TGTGCCTGGAACGCAGGGACAAATGGAAACACCATATATTTT.

This chain joins TRBV10-3 and TRBJ2-3; 15 bases align to TRBD2. The germline V gene encodes CDR1 ENHRY and CDR2 SYGVKD. The ends lost 2 bases at V and 4 bases at J; junction bases unmatched: 1. The CDR3 loop spans 16 amino acids. CDR3 DNA sequence: TGTGCCATCAGTGAGGGACTAGCGGGGGGGCCAGATACGCAGTATTTT. It is translated as CAISEGLAGGPDTQYF.

A few counts support this clonotype. The rearrangement uses TRBV5-6 and TRBJ2-7, with D perhaps being TRBD1 or TRBD2 (5 bases each). Trimming cost V 2 bases and J 2 bases, with 11 bases left between them. Germline-derived CDR1 and CDR2 are SGHDT and YYEEEE. The CDR3 covers 14 residues. DNA for the CDR3: TGTGCCAGCAGCTTCCGGGACCTCCCCTACGAGCAGTACTTC. It codes for CASSFRDLPYEQYF. Complete variable domain (other parts from reference TRBV5-6 and TRBJ2-7): DAGVTQSPTHLIKTRGQQVTLRCSPKSGHDTVSWYQQALGQGPQFIFQYYEEEERQRGNFPDRFSGHQFPNYSSELNVNALLLGDSALYLCASSFRDLPYEQYFGPGTRLTVT.

CDR3 in amino acids: CSVNGLAVFQETQYF. DNA for the CDR3: TGCAGCGTTAACGGACTAGCGGTATTCCAAGAGACCCAGTACTTC. The chain recombines TRBV29-1 with TRBJ2-5; 10 bases align to TRBD2. Germline values: CDR1 SQVTM, CDR2 ANQGSEA. J gave up 1 base and V 5 bases, and 7 bases lay outside the gene matches. This CDR3 has 15 residues.